This T cell receptor beta chain was profiled in a study of T cells in Graves' hyperthyroidism and ophthalmopathy. General study results and limits: By a 13 V-J model, ophthalmopathy was set apart from stable hyperthyroidism. The model foresaw ophthalmopathy a median roughly 6.5 months prior to onset. Most thyroid clonotypes that were expanded above 0.001 also turned up in blood.

Patients with uncontrolled infections, other autoimmune diseases, pregnancy or lactation were excluded. Using RNA transcripts as the source, TCR beta CDR3 regions were amplified. When the TCR CDR3 underwent first-round RT-PCR, the HTBI primer set was used. One entry per CDR3 protein results from TCRdb running MiXCR on the multiplex PCR reads. The data hold around 600,000 distinct CDR3 sequences, with about 45% observed a single time. Trimming took 1 base from V and 0 from J, leaving 7 bases between them. CDR1 DFQATT and CDR2 SNEGSKA come from the germline V gene (reference sequence). There are 15 residues in the CDR3. For this clonotype: Antigen unknown.

J is TRBJ2-6 and V is TRBV20-1; D remains unclear. The sample comprised peripheral blood or thyroid tissue (not recorded which). This clonotype was obtained from an adult man with Graves' disease, either hyperthyroidism or ophthalmopathy (not recorded which). For the CDR3, the DNA is TGCAGTGCTAGAGGACTGATCTCTGGGGCCAACGTCCTGACTTTC. This translates into CSARGLISGANVLTF.